Below, 15 T cell receptor beta chains from the same sample are listed, as sequenced in a study of blood T cell repertoires in COVID-19. Here immunoSEQ multiplex PCR was the method, and the copy in TCRdb shows in-frame clones only, minus some. The sample comprises about 270,000 clones, around 82% of which are singletons, and 3.1% rests with the top ten. The material sequenced was peripheral blood. The source is a woman aged 18-30 years with acute or convalescent COVID-19.

The CDR3 region has the DNA TGTGCCAGCAGCCAGGGACTAGCGGGAGGATTTGGAAATGAGCAGTACTTC. Translation gives CASSQGLAGGFGNEQYF. This chain connects TRBV4-2 to TRBJ2-7, with 15 bases aligning to TRBD2. Trimming cost V 3 bases and J 7 bases; bases outside gene matches: 10. This CDR3 comprises 17 residues. Germline lookup yields CDR1 LGHNA and CDR2 YNFKEQ.

The chain has TRBV6-5 and TRBJ2-7; D not resolved. Germline loops: CDR1 MNHEY, CDR2 SVGAGI. The CDR3 is made up of 12 amino acids. The V end lost 5 bases, the J end lost 6 bases, and 11 bases lay between the germline ends. CDR3 sequence (DNA): TGTGCCAGCAGTCGCGAGAGGTCCGAGCAGTACTTC. It codes for CASSRERSEQYF.

This clone has a handful of counts. The chain recombines TRBV12-3 or TRBV12-4 with TRBJ2-7; 14 bases align to TRBD2. V shed 6 bases and J 9 bases; nucleotides not matched to a gene: 4. This CDR3 spans 13 amino acids. The CDR3 DNA reads TGTGCCAGCAGGGGGACTAGCGGGAGCCTGCAGTACTTC. Amino acids: CASRGTSGSLQYF.

This chain connects TRBV6-6 to TRBJ1-5; D may be TRBD1 (6 bases). From germline, CDR1 is MNHNY and CDR2 SVGAGI (reference sequence). The CDR3 runs to 18 residues. Deletions cut 5 bases from V and 10 bases from J, with 30 bases between. CDR3 protein: CASSRTEPTSFLSFPQHF. The CDR3 coding sequence is TGTGCCAGCAGTCGGACAGAACCGACGTCCTTTCTGTCCTTTCCCCAGCATTTT.

V usage is TRBV28 and J usage is TRBJ1-2; D gene ambiguous. In germline, CDR1 is MDHEN, CDR2 SYDVKM. The CDR3 runs 13 residues. Trimming stripped 1 base from V and 7 bases from J, with 10 bases between. CDR3 DNA sequence: TGTGCCAGCAGTTTATTGGCTGAAAGTGGCTACACCTTC. Protein product: CASSLLAESGYTF.

The chain has TRBV10-3 and TRBJ2-7; 9 nucleotides agree with TRBD2. Trimming took 4 bases from V and 5 from J; bases not matched to a gene: 15. The CDR3 is 17 amino acids. CDR1 is ENHRY, CDR2 SYGVKD, per germline. The CDR3 here is CAISGGDSGSPSDEQYF. The CDR3 DNA is TGTGCCATCAGTGGGGGAGATAGCGGGAGCCCGTCGGACGAGCAGTACTTC.

The chain has TRBV20-1 and TRBJ1-1; D remains ambiguous. This CDR3 has 14 amino acids. Germline V gene sequence: CDR1 DFQATT, CDR2 SNEGSKA (reference sequence). V lost 3 bases to trimming and J lost 0 bases, with 11 bases between them. The CDR3 DNA reads as TGCAGTGCTAGTCGTAGCCGGGTGAACACTGAAGCTTTCTTT. Its translation is CSASRSRVNTEAFF.

The table lists this clone with a few counts. Other DNA sequences in the same sample also yield this CDR3. The chain has TRBV6-2 or TRBV6-3 and TRBJ2-7; 12 bases are a match to TRBD2. Trimming removed 2 bases from V and 4 bases from J; junction bases left unmatched: 0. The CDR3 spans 14 residues. CDR1 MNHEY and CDR2 SVGEGT come from the germline V gene. CDR3 in DNA: TGTGCCAGCAGTTACGGGACTAGCGGGTACGAGCAGTACTTC. Encoded protein: CASSYGTSGYEQYF.

This clone was recorded a few times. Other DNA sequences in the sample encode the same CDR3. The chain employs TRBV18 and TRBJ1-1; D remains ambiguous. Germline CDR1 KGHSH, CDR2 LQKENI. CDR3 length: 13 amino acids. V lost 2 bases, J lost 3 bases, and 7 bases lay in between. CDR3: CASSPRQDTEAFF. Here the CDR3 DNA reads TGTGCCAGCTCACCAAGGCAGGACACTGAAGCTTTCTTT.

V usage is TRBV5-1 and J usage is TRBJ1-1; D is unresolved. CDR3 length: 14 amino acids. CDR1 SGHRS and CDR2 YFSETQ come from the germline V gene. V was pared by 2 bases and J by 4 bases, with 12 bases between. The chain's CDR3 is CASSLPSGGTEAFF. CDR3 nucleotides: TGCGCCAGCAGCTTACCTTCTGGAGGCACTGAAGCTTTCTTT. The entire variable domain, with the rest obtained from reference TRBV5-1 and TRBJ1-1, is as follows: KAGVTQTPRYLIKTRGQQVTLSCSPISGHRSVSWYQQTPGQGLQFLFEYFSETQRNKGNFPGRFSGRQFSNSRSEMNVSTLELGDSALYLCASSLPSGGTEAFFGQGTRLTVV.

This sequence joins TRBV19 and TRBJ1-6, with D possibly being TRBD1 (5 bases). Deletions cut 6 bases from V and 8 bases from J, with 23 bases between. CDR3 length: 17 amino acids. Germline CDR1 is LNHDA and CDR2 is SQIVND (reference sequence). The CDR3 is CASRTRMTREVDSPLHF. For the CDR3, the DNA is TGTGCCAGTAGGACGCGAATGACCAGGGAAGTTGATTCACCCCTCCACTTT.

The rearrangement joins TRBV20-1 to TRBJ2-7, with TRBD1 matching over 9 bases. CDR3 length equals 15 residues. The V gene's germline CDR1 is DFQATT and CDR2 SNEGSKA (reference sequence). J was trimmed by 5 bases and V by 3 bases; bases with no gene match: 11. CDR3 in amino acids: CSASRRTGVRHEQYF. The CDR3 nucleotides read TGCAGTGCTAGTCGACGGACAGGGGTAAGACACGAGCAGTACTTC.

The chain uses TRBV7-8 and TRBJ2-3; the match to TRBD2 covers 9 bases. The V segment lost 4 bases and the J segment 3 bases; nucleotides outside the gene matches: 8. The V gene's germline CDR1 is SGHVS and CDR2 FQNEAQ. The length of the CDR3 is 16 residues. The CDR3 region is CASSSREGQETDTQYF. The CDR3 DNA follows: TGTGCCAGCAGCTCGCGGGAGGGCCAAGAGACAGATACGCAGTATTTT.

V and J are TRBV2 and TRBJ2-1; D call uncertain. Trimming stripped 4 bases from V and 15 bases from J, with 10 bases between. Germline V gene data show CDR1 as SNHLY and CDR2 as FYNNEI. The CDR3 is made up of 10 amino acids. The CDR3 sequence: CASSGFVRFF. The CDR3 coding sequence is TGTGCCAGCAGTGGTTTTGTCCGGTTCTTC.

The CDR3 nucleotides are TGTGCCAGCATCCTGGGCGGGAGGTCTCAGGTTGAGCAGTTCTTC. The encoded protein is CASILGGRSQVEQFF. The chain employs TRBV7-9 and TRBJ2-1; 8 bases line up with TRBD2. J lost 9 bases, V lost 7 bases, and 14 bases had no gene match. The germline V gene has CDR1 SEHNR and CDR2 FQNEAQ (reference sequence). The CDR3 runs to 15 residues.